This TCR beta chain emerged from a study of OX40 agonist ivuxolimab in advanced cancers. Study background: Prior anti-PD-1, anti-PD-L1 or anti-CTLA-4 therapy was allowed; 35% to 40% had some. Points from the study as a whole: By week 6 at 0.1 to 3.0 mg/kg, blood CD4+ and CD8+ T cells had expanded clonally.

The germline V gene has CDR1 SNHLY and CDR2 FYNNEI. The CDR3 runs to 14 residues. Trimming left V 4 bases short and J 7 bases short, with 14 bases between. The table came from immunoSEQ multiplex PCR; TCRdb's copy has only in-frame clones and leaves some out. The sample lists 70,000 to 80,000 clones; roughly 81% were seen once. This clone has just a few counts. Its antigen is unidentified. This specimen was CD4+ or CD8+ T cells sorted from blood, taken in a trial of the OX40 agonist ivuxolimab. The rearrangement links TRBV2 to TRBJ2-1, with a tentative D call TRBD2 (6 bases). The source of this sequence is an adult with an advanced solid tumor such as melanoma, head and neck, liver or kidney cancer. The DNA of the CDR3 is TGTGCCAGCAGTGTCAGACTAGTCATGAATGAGCAGTTCTTC. Translation gives CASSVRLVMNEQFF.